One and the same sample provided the 15 T cell receptor beta chains below, sequenced in a study of OX40 agonist ivuxolimab in advanced cancers. Assay: immunoSEQ multiplex PCR; the TCRdb copy retains only in-frame clones and omits some. The sample contains roughly 67,000 clones, 87% of which appear only once. Here the sequenced sample was CD4+ or CD8+ T cells sorted from blood, taken in a trial of the OX40 agonist ivuxolimab. The receptors originated from an adult with an advanced solid tumor such as melanoma, head and neck, liver or kidney cancer.

V and J are TRBV28 and TRBJ1-2; the match to TRBD1 covers 10 bases. Trimming removed 7 bases from V and 3 bases from J; junction bases left unmatched: 5. CDR3 length: 14 amino acids. Germline V gives CDR1 MDHEN, CDR2 SYDVKM. CDR3 amino acids: CASNSGQGYYGYTF. As DNA, the CDR3 is TGTGCCAGCAATTCGGGACAGGGGTACTATGGCTACACCTTC.

This clone was detected a few times. The chain links TRBV29-1 to TRBJ1-5; D call uncertain. The length of the CDR3 is 12 residues. The germline V gene has CDR1 SQVTM and CDR2 ANQGSEA. V was clipped by 7 bases and J by 1 base, with 8 bases between them. The CDR3 is CSAGWSNQPQHF. Written as DNA, the CDR3 is TGCAGCGCGGGGTGGAGCAATCAGCCCCAGCATTTT.

V and J are TRBV14 and TRBJ2-1; a possible D gene is TRBD1 (7 bases). Germline loops: CDR1 SGHDN, CDR2 FVKESK. The V and J ends lost 2 bases and 4 bases respectively, with 15 bases between them. The CDR3 spans 16 residues. DNA for the CDR3: TGTGCCAGCAGCCAACGCCAGGGGGACTTATACAATGAGCAGTTCTTC. This gives the protein CASSQRQGDLYNEQFF.

The V gene is TRBV18, the J gene TRBJ1-1, with 8 bases aligning to TRBD1. The CDR3 loop spans 15 amino acids. Germline V gene data show CDR1 as KGHSH and CDR2 as LQKENI. Trimming took 3 bases from V and 4 from J; bases not matched to a gene: 7. The chain's CDR3 is CASSPRQGAGTEAFF. CDR3 nucleotide sequence: TGTGCCAGCTCACCGCGCCAGGGGGCCGGCACTGAAGCTTTCTTT.

The CDR3 region has the DNA TGTGCCAGCAGCTCGATCACGGGATTGCACCTCTCCTACGAGCAGTACTTC. This translates into CASSSITGLHLSYEQYF. The chain combines TRBV7-2 with TRBJ2-7, with a possible D match to TRBD2 (5 bases). Germline CDR1 SGHTA, CDR2 FQGNSA. Trimming took off 4 bases at V and 0 bases at J, with 19 bases between the two ends. The CDR3 contains 17 residues.

On this clone itself: Other DNA sequences in this specimen translate into the identical CDR3. V is TRBV6-6 and J is TRBJ2-7, with D possibly being TRBD2 (5 bases). V shed 2 bases and J shed 4 bases, with 6 bases lying between them. Germline values: CDR1 MNHNY, CDR2 SVGAGI (reference sequence). The CDR3 spans 12 residues. The CDR3 is CASSYRGYEQYF. In DNA, the CDR3 is TGTGCCAGCAGTTACCGGGGTTACGAGCAGTACTTC.

The chain carries TRBV6-5 and TRBJ2-2, with no clear D. Germline values: CDR1 MNHEY, CDR2 SVGAGI. The CDR3 totals 14 residues. V dropped 6 bases and J dropped 3 bases, with 11 bases sitting between them. In DNA, the CDR3 is TGTGCCAGCAGCGCCCACATGGACACCGGGGAGCTGTTTTTT. The encoded protein is CASSAHMDTGELFF.

The chain is built from TRBV5-6 and TRBJ1-3; D is possibly TRBD1 (6 bases). Deletions cut 1 base from V and 2 bases from J, with 7 bases between. The CDR3 runs 14 residues. CDR1 SGHDT and CDR2 YYEEEE come from the germline V gene. CDR3 sequence: CASSLTGTGNTIYF. CDR3 nucleotide sequence: TGTGCCAGCAGCTTGACAGGGACTGGAAACACCATATATTTT.

CDR3 bases: TGTGCCAGCAGCTTAGAGGGACTAGCGGGACCCTACGAGCAGTACTTC. Protein sequence: CASSLEGLAGPYEQYF. J is TRBJ2-7 and V is TRBV11-2, with 13 bases lining up with TRBD2. CDR1 SGHAT and CDR2 FQNNGV come from the germline V gene. The CDR3 is 16 amino acids. Trimming took 0 bases from V and 2 from J; bases not matched to a gene: 1.

This clone was picked up a small number of times. V usage is TRBV28 and J usage is TRBJ1-1, with 9 nucleotides matching TRBD1. After removal of 6 bases from V and 4 bases from J, the junction contained 0 bases not matched to a gene. The germline V gene has CDR1 MDHEN and CDR2 SYDVKM. This CDR3 has 12 amino acids. The DNA for the CDR3 is TGTGCCAGCAGGACAGGGGGCACTGAAGCTTTCTTT. Translating it yields CASRTGGTEAFF.

The chain links TRBV11-2 to TRBJ2-3; D is perhaps TRBD2 (5 bases). The CDR3 is made up of 11 amino acids. Trimming took 6 bases from V and 8 from J, leaving 9 bases between them. CDR1 is SGHAT and CDR2 is FQNNGV in the germline V gene. The CDR3 here is CASRVASTQYF. For the CDR3, the DNA is TGTGCCAGCAGAGTAGCGAGTACGCAGTATTTT.

The chain uses TRBV9 and TRBJ2-7, with 9 bases fitting TRBD2. Germline assignment: CDR1 SGDLS and CDR2 YYNGEE. The trim removed 3 bases at V and 2 bases at J, leaving 6 bases unmatched. The CDR3 runs to 15 residues. CDR3 region: CASSASSGSAYEQYF. The CDR3 DNA sequence: TGTGCCAGCAGCGCAAGTAGCGGGAGCGCCTACGAGCAGTACTTC.

The genes are TRBV30 and TRBJ2-3; D may be TRBD1 or TRBD2 (5 bases each). Per germline, CDR1 GTSNPN and CDR2 SVGIG (reference sequence). The V end lost 3 bases, the J end lost 4 bases, and 11 bases lay between the germline ends. This CDR3 has 13 residues. The CDR3 sequence: CAWRRRGADTQYF. The CDR3 DNA reads TGTGCCTGGAGAAGAAGAGGGGCAGATACGCAGTATTTT. Variable domain in full (rest from reference TRBV30 and TRBJ2-3): SQTIHQWPATLVQPVGSPLSLECTVEGTSNPNLYWYRQAAGRGLQLLFYSVGIGQISSEVPQNLSASRPQDRQFILSSKKLLLSDSGFYLCAWRRRGADTQYFGPGTRLTVL.

This chain connects TRBV19 to TRBJ2-7; 8 positions match TRBD1. CDR3 length: 12 amino acids. V lost 9 bases to trimming and J lost 2 bases; unmatched junction nucleotides: 3. The germline gives CDR1 LNHDA, CDR2 SQIVND (reference sequence). The CDR3 reads CASGQGTYEQYF. The CDR3 DNA follows: TGTGCCAGCGGACAGGGTACCTACGAGCAGTACTTC.

The V gene is TRBV10-2, the J gene TRBJ1-2, with 7 bases that match TRBD1. This CDR3 is built from 12 residues. Germline V gene data show CDR1 as WSHSY and CDR2 as SAAADI. The V and J ends lost 8 bases and 8 bases, in that order; junction bases with no gene match: 8. In DNA form, the CDR3 reads TGCGCCAGCGGAGTAGGGGGCGCAGGCTACACCTTC. Translated, it gives CASGVGGAGYTF.